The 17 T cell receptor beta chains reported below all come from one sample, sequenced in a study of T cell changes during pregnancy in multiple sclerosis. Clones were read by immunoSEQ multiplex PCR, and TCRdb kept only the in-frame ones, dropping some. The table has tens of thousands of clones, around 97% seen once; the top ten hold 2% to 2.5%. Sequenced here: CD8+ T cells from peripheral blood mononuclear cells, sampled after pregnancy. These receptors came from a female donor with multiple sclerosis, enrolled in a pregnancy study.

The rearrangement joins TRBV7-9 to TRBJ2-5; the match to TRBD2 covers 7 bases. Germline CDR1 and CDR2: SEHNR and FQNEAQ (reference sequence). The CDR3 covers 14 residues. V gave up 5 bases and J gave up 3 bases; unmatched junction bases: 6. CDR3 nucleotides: TGTGCCAGCAGCGCGCCTCTAGCGGAAGAGACCCAGTACTTC. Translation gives CASSAPLAEETQYF.

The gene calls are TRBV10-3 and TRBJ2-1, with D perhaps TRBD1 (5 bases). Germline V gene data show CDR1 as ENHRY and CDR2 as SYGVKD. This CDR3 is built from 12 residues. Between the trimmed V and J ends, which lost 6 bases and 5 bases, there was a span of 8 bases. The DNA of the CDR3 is TGTGCCATCAGGGGGCTTAACAATGAGCAGTTCTTC. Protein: CAIRGLNNEQFF.

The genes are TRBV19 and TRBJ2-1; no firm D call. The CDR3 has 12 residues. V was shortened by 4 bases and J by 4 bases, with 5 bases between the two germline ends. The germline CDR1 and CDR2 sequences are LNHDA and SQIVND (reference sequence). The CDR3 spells CASSSQYNEQFF. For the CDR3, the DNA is TGTGCCAGTAGTAGCCAGTACAATGAGCAGTTCTTC.

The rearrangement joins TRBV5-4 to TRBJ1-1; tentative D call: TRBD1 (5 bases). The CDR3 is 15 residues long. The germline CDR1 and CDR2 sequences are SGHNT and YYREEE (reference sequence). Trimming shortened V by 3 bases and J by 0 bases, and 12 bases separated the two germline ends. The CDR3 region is CASSSDSYVNTEAFF. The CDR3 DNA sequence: TGTGCCAGCAGCTCTGACAGTTACGTGAACACTGAAGCTTTCTTT.

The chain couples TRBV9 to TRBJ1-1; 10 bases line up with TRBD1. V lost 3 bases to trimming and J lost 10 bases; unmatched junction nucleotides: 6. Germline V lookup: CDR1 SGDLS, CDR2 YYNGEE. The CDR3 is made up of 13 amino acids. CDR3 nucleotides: TGTGCCAGCAGCGGGACCCGGACAGGGGGAGCTTTCTTT. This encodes CASSGTRTGGAFF.

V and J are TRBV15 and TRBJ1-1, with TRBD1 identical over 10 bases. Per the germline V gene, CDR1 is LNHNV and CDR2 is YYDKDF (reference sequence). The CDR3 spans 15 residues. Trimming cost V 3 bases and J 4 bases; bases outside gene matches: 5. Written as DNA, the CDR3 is TGTGCCACCAGCAGGGCCGGGACAGGGGTCACTGAAGCTTTCTTT. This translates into CATSRAGTGVTEAFF.

In DNA form, the CDR3 reads TGTGCCAGTACCATAGGGGCAGGGGGCGAGAAGGCTTTCTTT. This gives the protein CASTIGAGGEKAFF. The chain carries TRBV19 and TRBJ1-1; 8 positions agree with TRBD1. Germline-derived CDR1 and CDR2 are LNHDA and SQIVND (reference sequence). The trim removed 7 bases at V and 11 bases at J, leaving 15 bases unmatched. The CDR3 extends over 14 amino acids.

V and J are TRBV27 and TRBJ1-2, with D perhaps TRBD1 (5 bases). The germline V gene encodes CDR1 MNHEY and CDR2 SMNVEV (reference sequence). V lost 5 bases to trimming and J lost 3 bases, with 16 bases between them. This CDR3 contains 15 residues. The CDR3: CASSLSLGGDYGYTF. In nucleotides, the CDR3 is TGTGCCAGCAGTCTCTCCTTGGGGGGGGACTATGGCTACACCTTC.

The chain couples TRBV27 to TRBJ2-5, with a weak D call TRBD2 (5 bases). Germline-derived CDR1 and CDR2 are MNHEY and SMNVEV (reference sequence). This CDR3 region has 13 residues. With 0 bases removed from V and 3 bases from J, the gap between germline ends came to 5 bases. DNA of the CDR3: TGTGCCAGCAGTTTATCGAGGGAAGAGACCCAGTACTTC. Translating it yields CASSLSREETQYF.

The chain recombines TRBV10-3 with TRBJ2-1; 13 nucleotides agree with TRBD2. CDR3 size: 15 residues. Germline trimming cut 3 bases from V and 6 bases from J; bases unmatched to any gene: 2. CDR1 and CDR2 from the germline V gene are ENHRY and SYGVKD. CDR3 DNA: TGTGCCATCAGTGACTGGACTAGCGGGAGCAATGAGCAGTTCTTC. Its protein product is CAISDWTSGSNEQFF.

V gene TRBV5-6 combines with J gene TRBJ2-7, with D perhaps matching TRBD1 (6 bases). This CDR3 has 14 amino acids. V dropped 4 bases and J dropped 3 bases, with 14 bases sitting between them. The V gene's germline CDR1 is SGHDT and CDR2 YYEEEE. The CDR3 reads CASSNRTVYYEQYF. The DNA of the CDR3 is TGTGCCAGCAGCAACAGGACAGTTTACTACGAGCAGTACTTC.

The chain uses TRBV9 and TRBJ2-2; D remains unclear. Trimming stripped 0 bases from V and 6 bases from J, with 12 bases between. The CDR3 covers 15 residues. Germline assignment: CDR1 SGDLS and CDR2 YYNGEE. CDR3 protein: CASSVDNLSAGELFF. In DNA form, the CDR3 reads TGTGCCAGCAGCGTAGATAATTTGTCAGCCGGGGAGCTGTTTTTT.

CDR3 coding DNA: TGTGCCAGCAGTTTATCGGGGGACACCGGGGAGCTGTTTTTT. It is translated as CASSLSGDTGELFF. V gene TRBV28 combines with J gene TRBJ2-2; possible D gene TRBD2, 6 bases. The germline V gene encodes CDR1 MDHEN and CDR2 SYDVKM. The germline V and J ends were trimmed by 1 base and 3 bases, with 6 bases remaining between them. The CDR3 is 14 residues long.

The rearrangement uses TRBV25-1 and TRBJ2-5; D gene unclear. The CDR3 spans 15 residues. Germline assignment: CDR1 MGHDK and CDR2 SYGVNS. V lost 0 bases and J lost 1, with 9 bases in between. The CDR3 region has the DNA TGTGCCAGCAGTGAATATCGAGCTAGCCAAGAGACCCAGTACTTC. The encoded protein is CASSEYRASQETQYF.

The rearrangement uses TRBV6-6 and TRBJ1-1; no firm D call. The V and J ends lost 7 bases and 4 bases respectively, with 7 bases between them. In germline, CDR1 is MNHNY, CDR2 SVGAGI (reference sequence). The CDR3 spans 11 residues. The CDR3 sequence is CASTSSTEAFF. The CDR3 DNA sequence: TGTGCCAGCACGTCCAGCACTGAAGCTTTCTTT.

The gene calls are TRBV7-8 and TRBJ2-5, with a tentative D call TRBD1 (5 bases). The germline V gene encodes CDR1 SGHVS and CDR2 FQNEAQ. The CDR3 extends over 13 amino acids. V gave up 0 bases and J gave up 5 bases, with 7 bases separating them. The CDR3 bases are TGTGCCAGCAGCTTAGCCAGGGATGAGACCCAGTACTTC. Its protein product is CASSLARDETQYF. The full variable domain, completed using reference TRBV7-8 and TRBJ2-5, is GAGVSQSPRYKVAKRGQDVALRCDPISGHVSLFWYQQALGQGPEFLTYFQNEAQLDKSGLPSDRFFAERPEGSVSTLKIQRTQQEDSAVYLCASSLARDETQYFGPGTRLLVL.

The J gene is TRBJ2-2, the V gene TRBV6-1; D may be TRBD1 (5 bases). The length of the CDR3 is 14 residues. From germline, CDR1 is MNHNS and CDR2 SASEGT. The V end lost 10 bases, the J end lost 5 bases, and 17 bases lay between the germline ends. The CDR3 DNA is TGTGCCATTTCTTCTAAAAAGGGGACCGGGGAGCTGTTTTTT. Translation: CAISSKKGTGELFF.